These T cell receptor beta chains were read from a single sample in a study of identical twins. Each CDR3 protein is one row after TCRdb ran MiXCR on the 5' RACE reads. The sample records some 690,000 distinct CDR3 sequences, 21% being singletons. This sample also belongs to another study, concerning T cells expressing NK-cell markers.

The specimen was PBMCs. These receptors came from a woman aged 18-35 years in good health. CDR3s include the opening cysteine and the closing phenylalanine or tryptophan. Fields, in order: V gene, clone size, J gene, D gene, CDR3 DNA, CDR3 protein. D genes are given only for firm matches. The size field is filled for only some rows; it gives once, few, many or a size class.

TRBV18	few	TRBJ2-4	NA	TGTGCCAGCTCACCAAAGGGAACCAAAAACATTCAGTACTTC	CASSPKGTKNIQYF
TRBV7-9	many	TRBJ2-7	NA	TGTGCCAGCAGCTTAGGTCCCCGCGAGCAGTACTTC	CASSLGPREQYF
TRBV20-1	NA	TRBJ2-7	TRBD1	TGCAGTGCTAGCGACCGACAGGGGGGCCACGAGCAGTACTTC	CSASDRQGGHEQYF
TRBV12-3/TRBV12-4	NA	TRBJ1-5	NA	TGTGCCAGCAGTTTAGGGGCAGGGGGCAATCAGCCCCAGCATTTT	CASSLGAGGNQPQHF
TRBV2	few	TRBJ1-5	TRBD1	TGTGCCAGCAGGTTAAGACAGGGGGGGTGGGCCCAGCATTTT	CASRLRQGGWAQHF
TRBV5-1	few	TRBJ2-1	NA	TGCGCCAGCAGCTCCTCCGACCCGACAGGCGAGCAGTTCTTC	CASSSSDPTGEQFF
TRBV5-1	NA	TRBJ2-1	TRBD2	TGCGCCAGCAGCTTGGCCTACGCGGGGACTAGCGGGGCGAGCTCCTACAATGAGCAGTTCTTC	CASSLAYAGTSGASSYNEQFF
TRBV7-2	few	TRBJ2-7	NA	TGTGCCAGCAGCTTCCCGGGCAGGACCTACGAGCAGTACTTC	CASSFPGRTYEQYF
TRBV21-1	NA	TRBJ2-7	NA	TGTGCCAGCACCTCCCGTTTCGAGCAGTACTTC	CASTSRFEQYF
TRBV5-1	NA	TRBJ2-7	TRBD2	TGCGCCAGCAGCTTGGGACTAGCGGGGGGGGAGGACGAGCAGTACTTC	CASSLGLAGGEDEQYF
TRBV10-3	few	TRBJ2-6	NA	TGTGCCATCAGTGAGTACTCTGGGGCCAACGTCCTGACTTTC	CAISEYSGANVLTF
TRBV12-3/TRBV12-4	NA	TRBJ2-4	NA	TGTGCCAGCAGTCATACAGGGATGGGTACAGCCAAAAACATTCAGTACTTC	CASSHTGMGTAKNIQYF
TRBV7-9	many	TRBJ2-7	TRBD2	TGTGCCAGCAGCTTATTCCCTGCTCAGCGGGGTTCCTTC	CASSLFPAQRGSF
TRBV5-1	many	TRBJ1-1	TRBD1	TGCGCCAGCAGCTGGGGGCCGGGACAGGGAACCACTGAAGCTTTCTTT	CASSWGPGQGTTEAFF
TRBV27	NA	TRBJ1-1	NA	TGTGCCAGCAGTTCCGCCAGGGTCGGGGGAGAAGCTTTCTTT	CASSSARVGGEAFF